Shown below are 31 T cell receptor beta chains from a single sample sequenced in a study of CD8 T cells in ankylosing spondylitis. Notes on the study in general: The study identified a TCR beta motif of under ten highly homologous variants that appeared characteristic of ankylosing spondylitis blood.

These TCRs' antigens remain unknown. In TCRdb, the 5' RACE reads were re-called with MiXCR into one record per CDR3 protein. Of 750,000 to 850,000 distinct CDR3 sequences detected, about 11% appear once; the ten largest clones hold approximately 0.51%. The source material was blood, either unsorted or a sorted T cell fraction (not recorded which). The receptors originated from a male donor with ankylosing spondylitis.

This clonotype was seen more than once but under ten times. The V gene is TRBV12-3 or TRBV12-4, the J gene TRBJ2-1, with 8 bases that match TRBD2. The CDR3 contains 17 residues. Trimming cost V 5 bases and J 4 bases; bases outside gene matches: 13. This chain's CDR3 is CASSEHSGNPSYNEQFF. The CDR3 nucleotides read TGTGCCAGCAGTGAACATAGCGGGAATCCGTCATACAATGAGCAGTTCTTC.

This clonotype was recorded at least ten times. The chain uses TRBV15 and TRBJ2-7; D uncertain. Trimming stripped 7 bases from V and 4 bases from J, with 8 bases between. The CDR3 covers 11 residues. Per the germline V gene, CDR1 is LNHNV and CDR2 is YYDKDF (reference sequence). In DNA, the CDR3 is TGTGCCACCACAAACGGGTACGAGCAGTACTTC. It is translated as CATTNGYEQYF.

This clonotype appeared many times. CDR3 in amino acids: CASTLRENTYNEQFF. The CDR3 DNA reads as TGTGCCAGCACCCTACGGGAGAATACCTACAATGAGCAGTTCTTC. This chain links TRBV7-2 with TRBJ2-1, with D possibly TRBD2 on 6 matching bases. Per germline, CDR1 SGHTA and CDR2 FQGNSA. The CDR3 is made up of 15 amino acids. Trimming left V 7 bases short and J 2 bases short, with 15 bases between.

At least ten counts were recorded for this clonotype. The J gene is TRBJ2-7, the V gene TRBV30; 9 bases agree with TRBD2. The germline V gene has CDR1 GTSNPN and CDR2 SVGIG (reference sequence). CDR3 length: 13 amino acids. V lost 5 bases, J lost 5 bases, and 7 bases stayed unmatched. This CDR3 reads CAWPGLAGHEQYF. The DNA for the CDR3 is TGTGCCTGGCCGGGGCTAGCGGGACACGAGCAGTACTTC.

The CDR3 region is CASSIEGGASSYEQYF. In DNA form, the CDR3 reads TGCGCCAGCAGCATCGAAGGCGGGGCCAGCTCCTACGAGCAGTACTTC. This rearrangement joins TRBV5-1 to TRBJ2-7; a possible D gene is TRBD2 (6 bases). Trimming pared 4 bases from V and 0 bases from J, leaving 17 bases between. The CDR3 spans 16 residues. Germline V gives CDR1 SGHRS, CDR2 YFSETQ.

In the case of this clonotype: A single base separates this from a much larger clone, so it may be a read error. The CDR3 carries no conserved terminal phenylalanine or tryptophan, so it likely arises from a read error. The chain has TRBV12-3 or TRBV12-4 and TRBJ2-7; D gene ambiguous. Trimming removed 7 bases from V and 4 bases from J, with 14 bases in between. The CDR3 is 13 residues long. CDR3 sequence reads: CASTKSRLYEQYL. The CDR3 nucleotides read TGTGCCAGCACCAAATCCCGGTTGTACGAGCAGTACCTC.

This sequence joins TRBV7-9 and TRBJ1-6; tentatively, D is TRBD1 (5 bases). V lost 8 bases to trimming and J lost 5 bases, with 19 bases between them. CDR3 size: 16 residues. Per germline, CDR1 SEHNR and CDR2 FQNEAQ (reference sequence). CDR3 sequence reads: CASPSGTGQDNSPLHF. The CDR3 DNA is TGTGCCAGCCCTTCAGGGACTGGACAAGATAATTCACCCCTCCACTTT.

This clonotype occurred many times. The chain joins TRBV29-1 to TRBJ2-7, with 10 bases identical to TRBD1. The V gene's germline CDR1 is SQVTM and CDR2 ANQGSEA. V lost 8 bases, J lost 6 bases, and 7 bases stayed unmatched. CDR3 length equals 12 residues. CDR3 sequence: CSFRDRGAEQYF. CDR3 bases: TGCAGCTTCCGGGACAGGGGAGCCGAGCAGTACTTC.

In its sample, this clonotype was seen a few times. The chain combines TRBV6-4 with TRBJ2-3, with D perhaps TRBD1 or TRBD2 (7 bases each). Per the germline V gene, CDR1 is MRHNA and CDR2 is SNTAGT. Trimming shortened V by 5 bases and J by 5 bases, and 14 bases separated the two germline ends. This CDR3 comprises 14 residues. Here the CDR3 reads CASSQGGALDTQYF. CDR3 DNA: TGTGCCAGCAGTCAGGGGGGGGCATTAGATACGCAGTATTTT.

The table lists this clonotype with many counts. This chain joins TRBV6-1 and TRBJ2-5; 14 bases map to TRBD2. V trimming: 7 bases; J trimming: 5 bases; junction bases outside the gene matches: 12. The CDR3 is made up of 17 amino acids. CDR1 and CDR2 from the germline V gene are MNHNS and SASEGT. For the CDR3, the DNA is TGTGCCAGCATGGGGACTAGCGGGAGAGCGGGAGGGGAGACCCAGTACTTC. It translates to CASMGTSGRAGGETQYF.

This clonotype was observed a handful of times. The CDR3 DNA reads TGTGCCAGCAGTTACTCGCTTGTCGCAGACATTCAGTACTTC. Its protein is CASSYSLVADIQYF. The V call is TRBV6-5, the J call TRBJ2-4; no definite D call. With 0 bases removed from V and 8 bases from J, the gap between germline ends came to 11 bases. The CDR3 runs 14 residues. Germline values: CDR1 MNHEY, CDR2 SVGAGI.

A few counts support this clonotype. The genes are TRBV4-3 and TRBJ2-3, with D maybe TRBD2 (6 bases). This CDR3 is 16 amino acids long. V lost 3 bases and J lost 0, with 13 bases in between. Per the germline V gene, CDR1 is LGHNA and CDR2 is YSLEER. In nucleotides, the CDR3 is TGCGCCAGCAGCCACTTTAGCGGAATCAGCACAGATACGCAGTATTTT. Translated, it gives CASSHFSGISTDTQYF.

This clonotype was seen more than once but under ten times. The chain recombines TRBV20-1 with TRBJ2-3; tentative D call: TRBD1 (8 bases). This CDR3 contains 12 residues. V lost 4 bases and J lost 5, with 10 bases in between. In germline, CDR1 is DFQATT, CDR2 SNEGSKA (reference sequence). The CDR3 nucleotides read TGCAGTGCTAACAGGGGGGGAGATACGCAGTATTTT. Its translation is CSANRGGDTQYF.

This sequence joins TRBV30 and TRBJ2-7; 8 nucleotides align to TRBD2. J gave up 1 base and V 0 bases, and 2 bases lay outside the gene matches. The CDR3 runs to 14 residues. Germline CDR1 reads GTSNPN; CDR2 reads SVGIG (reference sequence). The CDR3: CAWSVGGVSYEQYF. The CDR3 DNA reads TGTGCCTGGAGTGTCGGGGGGGTGTCCTACGAGCAGTACTTC. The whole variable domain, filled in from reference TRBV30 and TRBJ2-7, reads SQTIHQWPATLVQPVGSPLSLECTVEGTSNPNLYWYRQAAGRGLQLLFYSVGIGQISSEVPQNLSASRPQDRQFILSSKKLLLSDSGFYLCAWSVGGVSYEQYFGPGTRLTVT.

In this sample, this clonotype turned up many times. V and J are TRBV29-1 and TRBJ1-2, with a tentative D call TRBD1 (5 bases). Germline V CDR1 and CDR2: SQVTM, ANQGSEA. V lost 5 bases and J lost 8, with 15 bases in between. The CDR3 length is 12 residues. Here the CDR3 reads CSVSQGREGYTF. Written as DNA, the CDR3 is TGCAGCGTTTCCCAGGGTCGTGAGGGCTACACCTTC. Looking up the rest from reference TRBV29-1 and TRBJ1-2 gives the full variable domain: SAVISQKPSRDICQRGTSLTIQCQVDSQVTMMFWYRQQPGQSLTLIATANQGSEATYESGFVIDKFPISRPNLTFSTLTVSNMSPEDSSIYLCSVSQGREGYTFGSGTRLTVV.

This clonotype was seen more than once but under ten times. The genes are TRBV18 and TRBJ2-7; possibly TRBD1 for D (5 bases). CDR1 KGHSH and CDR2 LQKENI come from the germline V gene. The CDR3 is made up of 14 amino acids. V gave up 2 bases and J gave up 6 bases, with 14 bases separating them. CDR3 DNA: TGTGCCAGCTCACCAGACAGATCAACGTCCGAGCAGTACTTC. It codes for CASSPDRSTSEQYF.

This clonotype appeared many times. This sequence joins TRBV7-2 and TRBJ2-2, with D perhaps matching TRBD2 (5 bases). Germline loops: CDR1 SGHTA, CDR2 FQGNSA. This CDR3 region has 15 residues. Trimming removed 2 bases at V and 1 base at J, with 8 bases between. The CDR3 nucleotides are TGTGCCAGCAGCTTAAACGCGGGGAACACCGGGGAGCTGTTTTTT. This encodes CASSLNAGNTGELFF.

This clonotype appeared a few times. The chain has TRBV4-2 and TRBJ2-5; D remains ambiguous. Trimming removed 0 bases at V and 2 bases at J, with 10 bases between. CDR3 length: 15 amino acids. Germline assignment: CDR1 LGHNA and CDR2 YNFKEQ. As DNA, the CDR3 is TGTGCCAGCAGCCAAGATTGGAGACAACAAGAGACCCAGTACTTC. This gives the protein CASSQDWRQQETQYF.

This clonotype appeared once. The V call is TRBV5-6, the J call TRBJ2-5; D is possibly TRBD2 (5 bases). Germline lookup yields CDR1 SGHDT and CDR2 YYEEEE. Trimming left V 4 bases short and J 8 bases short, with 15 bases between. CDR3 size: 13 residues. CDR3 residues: CASSLGLAPTQYF. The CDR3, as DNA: TGTGCCAGCAGCCTCGGACTGGCTCCTACCCAGTACTTC.

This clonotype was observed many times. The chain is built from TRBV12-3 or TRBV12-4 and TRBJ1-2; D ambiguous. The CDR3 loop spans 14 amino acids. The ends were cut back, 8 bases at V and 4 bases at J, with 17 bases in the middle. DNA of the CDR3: TGTGCCAGCGGTAGGTACAGAGCATCCTATGGCTACACCTTC. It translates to CASGRYRASYGYTF.

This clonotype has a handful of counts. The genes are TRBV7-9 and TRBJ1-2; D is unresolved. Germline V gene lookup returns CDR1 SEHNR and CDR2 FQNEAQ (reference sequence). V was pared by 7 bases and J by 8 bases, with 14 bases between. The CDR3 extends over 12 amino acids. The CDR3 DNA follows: TGTGCCAGCACCCAGATGCTTCGAGGCTACACCTTC. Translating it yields CASTQMLRGYTF.

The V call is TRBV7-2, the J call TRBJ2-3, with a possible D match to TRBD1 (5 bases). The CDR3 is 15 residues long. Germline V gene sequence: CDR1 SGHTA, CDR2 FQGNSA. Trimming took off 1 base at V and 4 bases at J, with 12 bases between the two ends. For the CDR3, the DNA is TGTGCCAGCAGCTTAGAAGGATGGGGCCCAGATACGCAGTATTTT. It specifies CASSLEGWGPDTQYF. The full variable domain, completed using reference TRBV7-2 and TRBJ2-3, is GAGVSQSPSNKVTEKGKDVELRCDPISGHTALYWYRQSLGQGLEFLIYFQGNSAPDKSGLPSDRFSAERTGGSVSTLTIQRTQQEDSAVYLCASSLEGWGPDTQYFGPGTRLTVL.

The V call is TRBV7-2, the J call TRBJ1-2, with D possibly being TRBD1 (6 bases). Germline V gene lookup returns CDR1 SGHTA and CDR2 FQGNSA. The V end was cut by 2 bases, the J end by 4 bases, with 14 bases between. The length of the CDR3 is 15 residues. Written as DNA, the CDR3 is TGTGCCAGCAGCTTAACAGGGAATGTTGGCTATGGCTACACCTTC. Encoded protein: CASSLTGNVGYGYTF.

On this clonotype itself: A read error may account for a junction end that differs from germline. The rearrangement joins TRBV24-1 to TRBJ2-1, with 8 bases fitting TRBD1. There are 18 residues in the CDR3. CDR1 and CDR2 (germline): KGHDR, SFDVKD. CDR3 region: CATSDPGKTGEYYNELFF. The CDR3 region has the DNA TGTGCCACCAGTGATCCTGGGAAGACAGGGGAGTATTACAATGAGCTGTTCTTC.

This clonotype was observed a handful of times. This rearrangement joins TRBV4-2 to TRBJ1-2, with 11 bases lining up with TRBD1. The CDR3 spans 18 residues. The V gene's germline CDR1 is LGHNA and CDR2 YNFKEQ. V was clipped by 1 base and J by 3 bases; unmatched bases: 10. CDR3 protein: CASSQVVRTGGDDYGYTF. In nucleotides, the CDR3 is TGTGCCAGCAGCCAAGTTGTTCGGACAGGGGGCGATGACTATGGCTACACCTTC.

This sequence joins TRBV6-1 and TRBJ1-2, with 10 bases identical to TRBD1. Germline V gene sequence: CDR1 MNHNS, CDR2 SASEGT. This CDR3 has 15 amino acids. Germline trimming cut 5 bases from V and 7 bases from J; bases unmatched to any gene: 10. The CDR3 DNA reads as TGTGCCAGCAGTACCGGGACAGGGGAATCGGGTGGCTACACCTTC. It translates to CASSTGTGESGGYTF.

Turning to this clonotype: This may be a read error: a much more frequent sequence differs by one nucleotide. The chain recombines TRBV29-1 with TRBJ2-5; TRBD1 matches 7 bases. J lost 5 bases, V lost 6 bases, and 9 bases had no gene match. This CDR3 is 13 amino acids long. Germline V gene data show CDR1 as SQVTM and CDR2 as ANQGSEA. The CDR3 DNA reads TGCAGCGTCCGCCGGGGACAGAAGGAGACCCAGTACTTC. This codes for CSVRRGQKETQYF.

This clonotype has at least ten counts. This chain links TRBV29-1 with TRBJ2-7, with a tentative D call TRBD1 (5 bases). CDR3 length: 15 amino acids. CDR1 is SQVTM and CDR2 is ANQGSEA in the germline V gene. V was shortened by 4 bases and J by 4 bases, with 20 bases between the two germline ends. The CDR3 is CSVVGSYRSPYEQYF. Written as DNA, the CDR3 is TGCAGCGTTGTCGGGTCCTACAGGTCCCCTTACGAGCAGTACTTC.

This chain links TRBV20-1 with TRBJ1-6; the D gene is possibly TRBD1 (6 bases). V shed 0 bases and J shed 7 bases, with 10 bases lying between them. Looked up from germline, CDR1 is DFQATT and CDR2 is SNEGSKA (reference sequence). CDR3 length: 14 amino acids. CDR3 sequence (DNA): TGCAGTGCTAGAGATACAGGGCGAAATTCACCCCTCCACTTT. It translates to CSARDTGRNSPLHF.

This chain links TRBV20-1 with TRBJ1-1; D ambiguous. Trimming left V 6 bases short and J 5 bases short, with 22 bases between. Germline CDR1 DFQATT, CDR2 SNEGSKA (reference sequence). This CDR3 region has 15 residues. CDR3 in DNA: TGCAGTGCCCCCCCTGCCCATACCGAACAAACTGAAGCTTTCTTT. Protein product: CSAPPAHTEQTEAFF.

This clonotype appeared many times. The CDR3 loop reads CSVVLGYEQYF. DNA for the CDR3: TGCAGCGTTGTCCTGGGCTACGAGCAGTACTTC. This chain joins TRBV29-1 and TRBJ2-7, with unresolved D. V was cut by 4 bases and J by 3 bases, with 7 bases left in between. From germline, CDR1 is SQVTM and CDR2 ANQGSEA. CDR3 size: 11 residues.